Listed here are 15 T cell receptor beta chains from one sample, sequenced in a study of shared clonotypes between healthy human individuals. Some clones are missing from TCRdb's copy, which holds only in-frame ones; the method was immunoSEQ multiplex PCR. The sample contains fewer than 600,000 clones, roughly 78% of which appear only once. Sequencing input: PBMCs. These receptors all come from a woman aged 40-49 years in good health. Some clones in this sample may be carry-over from other donors' samples.

The chain employs TRBV6-5 and TRBJ2-2; TRBD2 might be the D (6 bases). Germline CDR1 is MNHEY and CDR2 is SVGAGI. The CDR3 loop spans 14 amino acids. Trimming stripped 5 bases from V and 4 bases from J, with 11 bases between. The CDR3 loop is CASSPTRGTGELFF. CDR3 bases: TGTGCCAGCAGTCCGACTAGGGGCACCGGGGAGCTGTTTTTT.

This clone was found once. V is TRBV28 and J is TRBJ2-2; D remains unclear. This CDR3 comprises 14 residues. The V gene lost 6 bases and the J gene lost 0 bases, with 8 bases spanning the gap. Looked up from germline, CDR1 is MDHEN and CDR2 is SYDVKM. CDR3 nucleotide sequence: TGTGCCAGCAGATACCCTACGAACACCGGGGAGCTGTTTTTT. Translating gives CASRYPTNTGELFF.

This clone appeared a few times. The J gene is TRBJ1-2, the V gene TRBV28; 7 bases line up with TRBD1. In germline, CDR1 is MDHEN, CDR2 SYDVKM. The CDR3 sequence is 12 residues long. The ends lost 6 bases at V and 6 bases at J; junction bases unmatched: 4. CDR3 DNA: TGTGCCAGCAGCCTCGGGACAGATGGCTACACCTTC. It codes for CASSLGTDGYTF.

This clone was seen once. The V gene is TRBV28, the J gene TRBJ1-1, with D maybe TRBD1 (6 bases). The V end lost 2 bases, the J end lost 12 bases, and 16 bases lay between the germline ends. The CDR3 covers 13 residues. The germline V gene encodes CDR1 MDHEN and CDR2 SYDVKM. CDR3 amino acids: CASSLPLHRVTFF. The CDR3 DNA sequence: TGTGCCAGCAGTTTACCACTACACAGGGTAACTTTCTTT.

The rearrangement joins TRBV7-9 to TRBJ1-1, with 11 nucleotides matching TRBD1. J lost 5 bases, V lost 1 base, and 9 bases had no gene match. The CDR3 has 17 amino acids. CDR1 is SEHNR and CDR2 is FQNEAQ in the germline V gene (reference sequence). The CDR3 sequence: CASSLDGTGGAGTEAFF. The CDR3, as DNA: TGTGCCAGCAGCTTAGATGGGACAGGGGGAGCGGGGACTGAAGCTTTCTTT.

The V gene is TRBV13, the J gene TRBJ2-7; a possible D gene is TRBD2 (6 bases). The V and J ends lost 2 bases and 5 bases respectively, with 10 bases between them. Germline V gene lookup returns CDR1 PRHDT and CDR2 FYEKMQ (reference sequence). The CDR3 consists of 13 residues. The CDR3 region has the DNA TGTGCCAGCAGCTTACGGGAGCTTGACGAGCAGTACTTC. Translation gives CASSLRELDEQYF.

This chain connects TRBV28 to TRBJ2-5; D unresolved. Germline lookup yields CDR1 MDHEN and CDR2 SYDVKM. Trimming left V 5 bases short and J 5 bases short, with 9 bases between. This CDR3 region has 12 residues. DNA for the CDR3: TGTGCCAGCAGTGGAAGATTGGAGACCCAGTACTTC. Protein product: CASSGRLETQYF.

V usage is TRBV30 and J usage is TRBJ2-3; TRBD2 is a possible D gene (6 bases). Germline CDR1 reads GTSNPN; CDR2 reads SVGIG (reference sequence). With 8 bases removed from V and 1 base from J, the gap between germline ends came to 22 bases. The CDR3 covers 16 residues. The CDR3 spells CARTYRRGGGTDTQYF. The DNA for the CDR3 is TGTGCCAGAACCTATAGGAGGGGTGGTGGCACAGATACGCAGTATTTT.

This clone was seen many times. V is TRBV5-4 and J is TRBJ2-7; 12 bases fit TRBD2. V shed 3 bases, J shed 3 bases, and the junction held 10 bases outside the gene matches. There are 17 residues in the CDR3. Germline CDR1 reads SGHNT; CDR2 reads YYREEE (reference sequence). The chain's CDR3 is CASSSSTRTSGNYEQYF. Written as DNA, the CDR3 is TGTGCCAGCAGCTCCTCAACTCGGACTAGCGGGAACTACGAGCAGTACTTC.

The chain uses TRBV29-1 and TRBJ2-1, with TRBD2 matching over 10 bases. The CDR3 is made up of 15 amino acids. Germline loops: CDR1 SQVTM, CDR2 ANQGSEA. The V and J ends lost 8 bases and 2 bases, in that order; junction bases with no gene match: 9. The CDR3 sequence: CSTPSGSFAYNEQFF. CDR3 bases: TGCAGCACCCCTAGCGGGAGTTTCGCCTACAATGAGCAGTTCTTC.

The chain couples TRBV5-1 to TRBJ2-3; 13 bases agree with TRBD2. The CDR3 runs 16 residues. CDR1 SGHRS and CDR2 YFSETQ come from the germline V gene. Trimming removed 4 bases from V and 5 bases from J; junction bases left unmatched: 7. DNA of the CDR3: TGCGCCAGCAGCCAAGGGACTAGCGGGACCCGAGATACGCAGTATTTT. Protein sequence: CASSQGTSGTRDTQYF.

V gene TRBV28 combines with J gene TRBJ1-4, with 8 bases fitting TRBD1. The CDR3 runs to 14 residues. After removal of 3 bases from V and 10 bases from J, the junction contained 7 bases not matched to a gene. Germline assignment: CDR1 MDHEN and CDR2 SYDVKM. CDR3 amino acids: CASSFVTGGGKLFF. The CDR3, as DNA: TGTGCCAGCAGTTTTGTTACAGGGGGAGGAAAACTGTTTTTT. Full variable domain (outside the CDR3, taken from reference TRBV28 and TRBJ1-4): DVKVTQSSRYLVKRTGEKVFLECVQDMDHENMFWYRQDPGLGLRLIYFSYDVKMKEKGDIPEGYSVSREKKERFSLILESASTNQTSMYLCASSFVTGGGKLFFGSGTQLSVL.

This clone has more than one count but fewer than ten. The CDR3 bases are TGTGCCAGCACCCCGGGACTAGCGGACCAAGAGACCCAGTACTTC. Protein product: CASTPGLADQETQYF. The chain links TRBV2 to TRBJ2-5; 11 positions match TRBD2. V was clipped by 7 bases and J by 0 bases; unmatched bases: 4. The CDR3 sequence is 15 residues long. Germline CDR1 SNHLY, CDR2 FYNNEI.

V usage is TRBV7-9 and J usage is TRBJ1-1; 10 bases fit TRBD1. This CDR3 spans 15 amino acids. Trimming at V came to 1 base and at J to 5 bases, leaving 4 bases not matched to a gene. Germline CDR1 is SEHNR and CDR2 is FQNEAQ (reference sequence). The CDR3 spells CASSLGQGARTEAFF. CDR3 nucleotides: TGTGCCAGCAGCTTAGGACAGGGGGCGCGGACTGAAGCTTTCTTT.

The chain joins TRBV7-9 to TRBJ2-7; 9 bases line up with TRBD2. V lost 5 bases, J lost 0 bases, and 11 bases stayed unmatched. Germline lookup yields CDR1 SEHNR and CDR2 FQNEAQ (reference sequence). The CDR3 has 17 residues. CDR3 region: CASSLSRLAATSYEQYF. The CDR3 nucleotides are TGTGCCAGCAGCCTATCCAGACTAGCGGCTACCTCCTACGAGCAGTACTTC.